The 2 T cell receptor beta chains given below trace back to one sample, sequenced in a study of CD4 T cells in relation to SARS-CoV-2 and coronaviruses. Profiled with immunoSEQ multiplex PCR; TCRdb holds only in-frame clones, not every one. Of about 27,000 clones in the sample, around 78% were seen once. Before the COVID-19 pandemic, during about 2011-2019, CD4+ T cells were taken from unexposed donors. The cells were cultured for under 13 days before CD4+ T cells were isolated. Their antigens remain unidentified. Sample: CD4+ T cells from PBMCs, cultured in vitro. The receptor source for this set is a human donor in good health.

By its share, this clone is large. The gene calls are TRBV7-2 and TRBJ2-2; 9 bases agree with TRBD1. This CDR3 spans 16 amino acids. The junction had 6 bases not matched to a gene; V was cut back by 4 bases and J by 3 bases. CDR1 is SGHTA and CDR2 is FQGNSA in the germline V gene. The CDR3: CASSSYRGLDTGELFF. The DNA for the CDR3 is TGTGCCAGCAGCTCCTACAGGGGGCTCGACACCGGGGAGCTGTTTTTT.

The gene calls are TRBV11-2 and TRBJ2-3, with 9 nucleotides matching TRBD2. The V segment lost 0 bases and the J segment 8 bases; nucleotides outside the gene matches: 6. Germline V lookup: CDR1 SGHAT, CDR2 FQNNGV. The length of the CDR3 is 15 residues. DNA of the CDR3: TGTGCCAGCAGCTTAGACGGAGCGGGAGGTAGTACGCAGTATTTT. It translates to CASSLDGAGGSTQYF.